The T cell receptor beta chain described here comes from a study of shared T cell receptors in the human thymus. This table comes from immunoSEQ multiplex PCR, and its TCRdb copy is limited to in-frame clones, with some not included. Here the sample spans hundreds of thousands of clones, roughly 86% being singletons. The data were also submitted as part of a second study, on human thymus T cells. That paper adds: During corrective heart surgery, resections were taken, and the thymus tissue came from them. Thymic and blood repertoires appeared to show biased V and J gene usage.

The specimen was thymocytes. This clonotype was sampled from a boy under two years old with a congenital heart defect.

This chain's CDR3 is CASSQVVVEKSNQPQHF. CDR3 DNA: TGCGCCAGCAGCCAAGTAGTGGTTGAGAAGTCCAATCAGCCCCAGCATTTT. J is TRBJ1-5 and V is TRBV4-3; D unclear. The CDR3 is 17 amino acids. Germline CDR1 and CDR2: LGHNA and YSLEER. With 1 base removed from V and 3 bases from J, the gap between germline ends came to 16 bases.